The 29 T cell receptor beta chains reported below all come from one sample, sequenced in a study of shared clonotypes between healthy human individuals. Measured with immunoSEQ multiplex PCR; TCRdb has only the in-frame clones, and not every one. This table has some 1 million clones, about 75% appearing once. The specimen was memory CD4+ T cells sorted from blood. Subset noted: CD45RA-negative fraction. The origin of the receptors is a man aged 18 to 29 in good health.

CDR3 sequence reads: CASSLSTPHREVDYGYTF. CDR3 nucleotides: TGTGCCAGCAGTTTATCGACCCCTCACAGGGAAGTGGACTATGGCTACACCTTC. V and J are TRBV27 and TRBJ1-2; D may be TRBD1 (6 bases). With 0 bases removed from V and 3 bases from J, the gap between germline ends came to 20 bases. The CDR3 extends over 18 amino acids. Germline V lookup: CDR1 MNHEY, CDR2 SMNVEV (reference sequence).

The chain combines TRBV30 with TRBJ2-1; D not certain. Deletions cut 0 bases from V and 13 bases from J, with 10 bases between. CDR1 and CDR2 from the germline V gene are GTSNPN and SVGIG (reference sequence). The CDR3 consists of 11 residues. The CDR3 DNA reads TGTGCCTGGAGTGTAGAAGTAATTCAGTTCTTC. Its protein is CAWSVEVIQFF.

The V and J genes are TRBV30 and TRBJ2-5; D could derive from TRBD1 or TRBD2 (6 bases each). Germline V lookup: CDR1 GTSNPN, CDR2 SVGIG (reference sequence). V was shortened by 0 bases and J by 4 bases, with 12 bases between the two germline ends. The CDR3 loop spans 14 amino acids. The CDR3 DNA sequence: TGTGCCTGGAGTGTTGGGGGGCGCTTAGAGACCCAGTACTTC. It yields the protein CAWSVGGRLETQYF.

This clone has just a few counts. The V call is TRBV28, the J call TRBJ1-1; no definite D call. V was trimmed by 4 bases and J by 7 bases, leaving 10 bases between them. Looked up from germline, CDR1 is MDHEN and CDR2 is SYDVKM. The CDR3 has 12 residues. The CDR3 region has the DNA TGTGCCAGCAGTTCGACACTTCTTGAAGCTTTCTTT. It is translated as CASSSTLLEAFF.

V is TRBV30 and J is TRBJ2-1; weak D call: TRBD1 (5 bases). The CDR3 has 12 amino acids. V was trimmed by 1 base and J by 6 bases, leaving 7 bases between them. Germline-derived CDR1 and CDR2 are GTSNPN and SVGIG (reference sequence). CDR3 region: CAWSGQFNEQFF. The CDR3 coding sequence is TGTGCCTGGAGTGGACAGTTCAATGAGCAGTTCTTC. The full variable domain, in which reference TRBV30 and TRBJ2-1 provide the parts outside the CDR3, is SQTIHQWPATLVQPVGSPLSLECTVEGTSNPNLYWYRQAAGRGLQLLFYSVGIGQISSEVPQNLSASRPQDRQFILSSKKLLLSDSGFYLCAWSGQFNEQFFGPGTRLTVL.

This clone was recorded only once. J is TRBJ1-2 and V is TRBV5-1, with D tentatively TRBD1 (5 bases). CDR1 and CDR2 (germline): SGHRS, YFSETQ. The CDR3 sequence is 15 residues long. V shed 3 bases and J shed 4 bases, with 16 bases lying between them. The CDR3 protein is CASSSTGTDLYGYTF. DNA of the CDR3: TGCGCCAGCAGCTCTACAGGTACCGACCTCTATGGCTACACCTTC.

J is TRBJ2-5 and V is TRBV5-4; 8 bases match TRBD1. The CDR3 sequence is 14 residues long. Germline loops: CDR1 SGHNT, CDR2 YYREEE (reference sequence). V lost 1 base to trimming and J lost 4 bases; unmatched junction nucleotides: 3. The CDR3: CASSLSDRAETQYF. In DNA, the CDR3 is TGTGCCAGCAGCTTGTCGGACAGGGCAGAGACCCAGTACTTC.

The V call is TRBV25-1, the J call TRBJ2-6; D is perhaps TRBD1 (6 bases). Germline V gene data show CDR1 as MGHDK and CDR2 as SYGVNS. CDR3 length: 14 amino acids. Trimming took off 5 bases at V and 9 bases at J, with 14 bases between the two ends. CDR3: CASSRGGTVNVLTF. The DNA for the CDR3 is TGTGCCAGCAGTAGAGGGGGAACCGTCAACGTCCTGACTTTC.

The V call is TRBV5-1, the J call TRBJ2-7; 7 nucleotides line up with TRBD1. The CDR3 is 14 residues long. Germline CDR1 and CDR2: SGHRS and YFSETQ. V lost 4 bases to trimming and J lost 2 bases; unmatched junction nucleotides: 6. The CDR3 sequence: CASSPGTAPYEQYF. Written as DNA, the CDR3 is TGCGCCAGCAGCCCCGGGACAGCCCCCTACGAGCAGTACTTC.

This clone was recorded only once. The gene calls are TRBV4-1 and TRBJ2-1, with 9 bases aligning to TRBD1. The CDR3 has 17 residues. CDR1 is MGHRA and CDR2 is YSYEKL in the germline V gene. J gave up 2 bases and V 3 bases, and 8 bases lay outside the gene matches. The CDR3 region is CASSHPRDRDTYNEQFF. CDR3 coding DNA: TGCGCCAGCAGCCACCCTCGGGACAGGGACACCTACAATGAGCAGTTCTTC.

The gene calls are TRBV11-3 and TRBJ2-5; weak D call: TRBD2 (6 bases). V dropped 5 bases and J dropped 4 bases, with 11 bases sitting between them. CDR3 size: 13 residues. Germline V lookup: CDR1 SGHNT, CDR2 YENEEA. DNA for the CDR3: TGTGCCAGCAGCCCAGTGGGGGGAGAGACCCAGTACTTC. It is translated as CASSPVGGETQYF.

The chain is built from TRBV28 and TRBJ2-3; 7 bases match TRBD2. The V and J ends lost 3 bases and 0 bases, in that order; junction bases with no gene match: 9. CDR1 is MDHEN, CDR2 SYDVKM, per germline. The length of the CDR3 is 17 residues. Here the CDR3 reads CASSLPRGAGSTDTQYF. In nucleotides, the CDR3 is TGTGCCAGCAGTTTGCCCCGTGGAGCGGGGAGCACAGATACGCAGTATTTT.

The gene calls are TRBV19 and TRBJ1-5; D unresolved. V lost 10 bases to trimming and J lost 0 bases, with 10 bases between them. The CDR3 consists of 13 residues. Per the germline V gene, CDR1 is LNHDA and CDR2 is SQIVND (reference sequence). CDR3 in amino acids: CAIRGDSNQPQHF. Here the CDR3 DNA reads TGTGCCATACGCGGGGATAGCAATCAGCCCCAGCATTTT.

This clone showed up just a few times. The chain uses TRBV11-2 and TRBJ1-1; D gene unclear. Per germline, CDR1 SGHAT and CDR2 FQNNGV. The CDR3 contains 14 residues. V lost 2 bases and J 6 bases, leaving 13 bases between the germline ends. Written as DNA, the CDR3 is TGTGCCAGCAGCTTAAAGGGAAGGAGTGCTGAAGCTTTCTTT. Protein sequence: CASSLKGRSAEAFF.

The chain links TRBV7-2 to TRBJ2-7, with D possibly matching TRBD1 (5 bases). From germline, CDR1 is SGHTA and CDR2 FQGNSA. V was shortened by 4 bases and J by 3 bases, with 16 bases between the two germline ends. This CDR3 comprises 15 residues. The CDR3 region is CASSSQPTAFYEQYF. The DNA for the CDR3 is TGTGCCAGCAGCTCTCAACCGACAGCTTTCTACGAGCAGTACTTC.

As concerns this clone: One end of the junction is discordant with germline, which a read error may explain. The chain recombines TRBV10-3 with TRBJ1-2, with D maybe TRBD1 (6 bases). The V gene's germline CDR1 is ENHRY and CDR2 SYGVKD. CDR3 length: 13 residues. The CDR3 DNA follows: TGTGCCATCAAATCTTCAGGGGCCGGACCTTCAGGCTTC. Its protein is CAIKSSGAGPSGF.

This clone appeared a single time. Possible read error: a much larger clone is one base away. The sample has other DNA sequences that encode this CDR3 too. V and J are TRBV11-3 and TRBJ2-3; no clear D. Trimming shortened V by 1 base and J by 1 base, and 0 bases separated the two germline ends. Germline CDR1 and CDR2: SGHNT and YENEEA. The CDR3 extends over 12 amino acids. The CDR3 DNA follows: TGTGCCAGCAGCTTAGGCACAGATACGCAGTATTTT. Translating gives CASSLGTDTQYF.

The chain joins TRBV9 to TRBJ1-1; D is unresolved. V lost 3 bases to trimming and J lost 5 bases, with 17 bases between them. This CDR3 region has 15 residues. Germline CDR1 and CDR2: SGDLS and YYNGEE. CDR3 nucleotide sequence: TGTGCCAGCAGCGCCGGTGACGGAAGAAGAACTGAAGCTTTCTTT. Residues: CASSAGDGRRTEAFF.

The CDR3 sequence: CAISGGTGSGNTIYF. DNA for the CDR3: TGTGCCATCAGTGGGGGAACGGGCTCCGGAAACACCATATATTTT. The rearrangement uses TRBV10-3 and TRBJ1-3; D not resolved. The V end was cut by 4 bases, the J end by 4 bases, with 14 bases between. Germline V gives CDR1 ENHRY, CDR2 SYGVKD. This CDR3 has 15 amino acids.

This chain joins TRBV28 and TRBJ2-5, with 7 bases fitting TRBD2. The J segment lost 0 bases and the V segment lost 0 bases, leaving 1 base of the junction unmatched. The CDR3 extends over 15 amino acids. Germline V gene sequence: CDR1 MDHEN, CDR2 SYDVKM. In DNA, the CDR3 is TGTGCCAGCAGTTTATGGGGGAGGGACCAAGAGACCCAGTACTTC. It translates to CASSLWGRDQETQYF.

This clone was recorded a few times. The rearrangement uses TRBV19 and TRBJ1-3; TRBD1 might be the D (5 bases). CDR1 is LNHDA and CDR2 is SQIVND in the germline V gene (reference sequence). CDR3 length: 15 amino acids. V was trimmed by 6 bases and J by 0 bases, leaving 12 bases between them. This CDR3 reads CASSPGRYSGNTIYF. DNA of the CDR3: TGTGCCAGTAGCCCGGGACGGTACTCTGGAAACACCATATATTTT.

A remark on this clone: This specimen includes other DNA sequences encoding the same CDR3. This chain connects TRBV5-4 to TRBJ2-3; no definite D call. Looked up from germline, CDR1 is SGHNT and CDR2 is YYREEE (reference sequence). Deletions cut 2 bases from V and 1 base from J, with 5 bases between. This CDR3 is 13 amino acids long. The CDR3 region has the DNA TGTGCCAGCAGCTTCCCTGGCACAGATACGCAGTATTTT. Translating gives CASSFPGTDTQYF.

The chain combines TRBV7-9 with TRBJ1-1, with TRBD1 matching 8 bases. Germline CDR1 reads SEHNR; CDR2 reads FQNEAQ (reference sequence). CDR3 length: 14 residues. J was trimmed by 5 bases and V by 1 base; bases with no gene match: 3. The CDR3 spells CASSLGQGKTEAFF. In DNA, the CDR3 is TGTGCCAGCAGCTTAGGACAGGGGAAAACTGAAGCTTTCTTT.

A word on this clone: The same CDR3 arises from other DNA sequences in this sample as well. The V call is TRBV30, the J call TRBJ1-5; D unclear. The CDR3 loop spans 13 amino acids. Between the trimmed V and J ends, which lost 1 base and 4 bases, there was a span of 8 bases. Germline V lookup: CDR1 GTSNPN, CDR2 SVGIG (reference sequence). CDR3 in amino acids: CAWSAGGNQPQHF. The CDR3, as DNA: TGTGCCTGGAGTGCGGGAGGGAATCAGCCCCAGCATTTT.

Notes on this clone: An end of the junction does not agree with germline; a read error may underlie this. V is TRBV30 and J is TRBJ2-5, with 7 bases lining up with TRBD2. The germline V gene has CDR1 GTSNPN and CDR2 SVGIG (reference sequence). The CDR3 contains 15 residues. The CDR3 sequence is CAWSVGAGSQEAQYF. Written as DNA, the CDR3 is TGTGCCTGGAGTGTGGGAGCGGGAAGCCAAGAGGCCCAGTACTTC. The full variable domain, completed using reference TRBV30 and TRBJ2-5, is SQTIHQWPATLVQPVGSPLSLECTVEGTSNPNLYWYRQAAGRGLQLLFYSVGIGQISSEVPQNLSASRPQDRQFILSSKKLLLSDSGFYLCAWSVGAGSQEAQYFGPGTRLLVL.

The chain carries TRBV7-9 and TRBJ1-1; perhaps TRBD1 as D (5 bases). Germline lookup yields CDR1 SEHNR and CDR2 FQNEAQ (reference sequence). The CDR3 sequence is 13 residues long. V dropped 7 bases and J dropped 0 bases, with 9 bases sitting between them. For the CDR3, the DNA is TGTGCCAGCACCACGGGGGTGAACACTGAAGCTTTCTTT. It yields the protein CASTTGVNTEAFF.

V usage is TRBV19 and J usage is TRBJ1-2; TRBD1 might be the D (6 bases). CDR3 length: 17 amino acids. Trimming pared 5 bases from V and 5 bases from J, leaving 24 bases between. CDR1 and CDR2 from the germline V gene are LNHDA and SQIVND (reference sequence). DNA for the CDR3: TGTGCCAGTAGTTCGGCGGCAGGGGACCGGATGGTATATGGCTACACCTTC. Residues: CASSSAAGDRMVYGYTF. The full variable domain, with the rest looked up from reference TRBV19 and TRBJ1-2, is DGGITQSPKYLFRKEGQNVTLSCEQNLNHDAMYWYRQDPGQGLRLIYYSQIVNDFQKGDIAEGYSVSREKKESFPLTVTSAQKNPTAFYLCASSSAAGDRMVYGYTFGSGTRLTVV.

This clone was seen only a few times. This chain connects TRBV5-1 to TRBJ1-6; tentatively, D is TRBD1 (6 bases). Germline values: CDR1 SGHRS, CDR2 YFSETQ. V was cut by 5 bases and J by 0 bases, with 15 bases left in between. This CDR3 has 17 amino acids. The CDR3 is CASRDTGSGSYNSPLHF. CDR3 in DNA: TGCGCCAGCAGGGATACAGGGTCGGGCTCCTATAATTCACCCCTCCACTTT.

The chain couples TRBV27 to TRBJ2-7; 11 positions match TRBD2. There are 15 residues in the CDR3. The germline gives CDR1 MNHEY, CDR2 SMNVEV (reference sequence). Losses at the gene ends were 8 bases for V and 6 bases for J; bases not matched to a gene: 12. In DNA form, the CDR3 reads TGTGCCAGCCAAAGGCTAGCGGGGGGTTCTGGCGAGCAGTACTTC. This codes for CASQRLAGGSGEQYF.